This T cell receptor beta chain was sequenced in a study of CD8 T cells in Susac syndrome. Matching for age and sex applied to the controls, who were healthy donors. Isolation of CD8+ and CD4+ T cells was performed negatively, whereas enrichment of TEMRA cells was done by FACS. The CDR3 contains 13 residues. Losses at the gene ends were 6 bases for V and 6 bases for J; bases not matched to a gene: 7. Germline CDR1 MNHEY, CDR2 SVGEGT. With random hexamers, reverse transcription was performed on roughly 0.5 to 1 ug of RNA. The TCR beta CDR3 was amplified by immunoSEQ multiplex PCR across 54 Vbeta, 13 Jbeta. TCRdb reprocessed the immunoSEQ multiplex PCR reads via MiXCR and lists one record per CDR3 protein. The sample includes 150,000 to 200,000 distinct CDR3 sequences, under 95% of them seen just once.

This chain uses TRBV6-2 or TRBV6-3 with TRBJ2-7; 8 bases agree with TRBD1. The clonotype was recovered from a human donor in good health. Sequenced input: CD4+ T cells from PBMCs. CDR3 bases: TGTGCCAGCAGCTCCGACAGGGGCCTCGAGCAGTACTTC. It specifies CASSSDRGLEQYF.